The source of this T cell receptor beta chain is a study of response to subunit inactivated influenza vaccine. Study findings and constraints: That few new T cells are recruited by each seasonal influenza vaccination was the authors' suggestion.

Via MiXCR, TCRdb re-called the RT-PCR reads, giving one row per CDR3 protein. The table includes 200,000 to 300,000 distinct CDR3 sequences, 9.5% to 15% detected once. A few counts support this clonotype. The antigen remains unidentified. V shed 5 bases, J shed 0 bases, and the junction held 11 bases outside the gene matches. The CDR3 loop spans 18 amino acids. Per germline, CDR1 SGHAT and CDR2 FQNNGV. The chain couples TRBV11-2 to TRBJ2-1; 9 bases are shared with TRBD2. The sequences come from non-naive T cells sorted from PBMCs, collected 14 days before vaccination. The TCR comes from a man between 50 and 59 years old who received an inactivated influenza vaccine. Here the CDR3 DNA reads TGTGCCAGCAGCCCCCGTCGGCGGGGGGGCCCCTCCTACAATGAGCAGTTCTTC. Translation: CASSPRRRGGPSYNEQFF. Drawing the rest from reference TRBV11-2 and TRBJ2-1, the complete variable domain is EAGVAQSPRYKIIEKRQSVAFWCNPISGHATLYWYQQILGQGPKLLIQFQNNGVVDDSQLPKDRFSAERLKGVDSTLKIQPAKLEDSAVYLCASSPRRRGGPSYNEQFFGPGTRLTVL.